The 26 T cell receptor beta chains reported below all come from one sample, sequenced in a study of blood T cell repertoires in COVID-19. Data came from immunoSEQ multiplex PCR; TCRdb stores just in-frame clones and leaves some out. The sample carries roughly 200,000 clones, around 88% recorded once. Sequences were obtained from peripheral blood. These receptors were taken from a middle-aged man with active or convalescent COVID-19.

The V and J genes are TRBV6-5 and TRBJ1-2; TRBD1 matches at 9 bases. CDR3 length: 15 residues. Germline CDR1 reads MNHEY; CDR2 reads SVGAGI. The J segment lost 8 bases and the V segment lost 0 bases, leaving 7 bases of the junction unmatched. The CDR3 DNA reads TGTGCCAGCAGTTACTCACCGGGACAGGGTTGGGGCTACACCTTC. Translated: CASSYSPGQGWGYTF.

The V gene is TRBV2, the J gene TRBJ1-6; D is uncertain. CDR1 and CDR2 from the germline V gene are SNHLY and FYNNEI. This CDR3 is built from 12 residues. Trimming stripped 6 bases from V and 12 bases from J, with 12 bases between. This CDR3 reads CASRVRVEPLHF. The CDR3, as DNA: TGTGCCAGCAGGGTACGGGTGGAACCCCTCCACTTT.

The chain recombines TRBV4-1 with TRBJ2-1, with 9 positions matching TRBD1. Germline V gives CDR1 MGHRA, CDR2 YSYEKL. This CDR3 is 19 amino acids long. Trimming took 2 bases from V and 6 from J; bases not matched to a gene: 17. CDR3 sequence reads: CASSQTGGAANNIINEQFF. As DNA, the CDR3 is TGCGCCAGCAGCCAAACAGGGGGCGCCGCGAATAATATTATCAATGAGCAGTTCTTC.

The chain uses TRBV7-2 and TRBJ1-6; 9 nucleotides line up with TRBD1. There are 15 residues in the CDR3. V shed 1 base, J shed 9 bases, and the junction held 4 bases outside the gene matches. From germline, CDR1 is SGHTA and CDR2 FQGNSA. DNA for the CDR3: TGTGCCAGCAGCTTAGACAGGGGGCGCTTTTCACCCCTCCACTTT. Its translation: CASSLDRGRFSPLHF.

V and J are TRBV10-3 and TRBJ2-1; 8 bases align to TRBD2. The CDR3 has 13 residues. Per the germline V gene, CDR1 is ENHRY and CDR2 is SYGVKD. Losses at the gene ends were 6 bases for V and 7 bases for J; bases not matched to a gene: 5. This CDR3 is CAIRWASGNEQFF. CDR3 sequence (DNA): TGTGCCATCAGGTGGGCTAGCGGGAATGAGCAGTTCTTC.

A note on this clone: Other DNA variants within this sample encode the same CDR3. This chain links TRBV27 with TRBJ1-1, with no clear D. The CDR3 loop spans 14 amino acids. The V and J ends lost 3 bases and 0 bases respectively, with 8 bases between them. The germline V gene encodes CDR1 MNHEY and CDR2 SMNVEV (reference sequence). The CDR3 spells CASSLYAVNTEAFF. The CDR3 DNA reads TGTGCCAGCAGTTTGTACGCGGTGAACACTGAAGCTTTCTTT.

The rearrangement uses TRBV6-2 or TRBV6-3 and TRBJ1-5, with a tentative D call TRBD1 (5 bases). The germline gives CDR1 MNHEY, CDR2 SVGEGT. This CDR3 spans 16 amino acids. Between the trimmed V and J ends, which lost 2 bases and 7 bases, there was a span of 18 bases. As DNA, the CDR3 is TGTGCCAGCAGTTACGAGCTTGGGCAGGGCGACCAGCCCCAGCATTTT. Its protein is CASSYELGQGDQPQHF.

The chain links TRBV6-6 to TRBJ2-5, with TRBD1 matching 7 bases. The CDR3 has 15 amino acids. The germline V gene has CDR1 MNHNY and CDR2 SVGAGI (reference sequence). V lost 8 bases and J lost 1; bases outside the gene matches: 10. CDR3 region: CASSYRGGLQETQYF. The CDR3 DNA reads TGTGCCAGCTCCTACCGAGGGGGCCTCCAAGAGACCCAGTACTTC.

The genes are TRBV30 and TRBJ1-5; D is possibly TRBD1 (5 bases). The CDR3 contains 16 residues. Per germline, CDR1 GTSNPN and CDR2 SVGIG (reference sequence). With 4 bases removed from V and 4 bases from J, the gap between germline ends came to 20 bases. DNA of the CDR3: TGTGCCTGGACCCACCCAGGGAGGGACGGGAATCAGCCCCAGCATTTT. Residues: CAWTHPGRDGNQPQHF.

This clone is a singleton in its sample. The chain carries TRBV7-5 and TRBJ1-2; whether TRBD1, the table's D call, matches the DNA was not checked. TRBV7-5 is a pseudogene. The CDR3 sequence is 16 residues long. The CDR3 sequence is CARSLVDRAPGGGYTF. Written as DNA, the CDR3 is TGTGCCAGAAGCTTAGTAGACAGGGCCCCAGGGGGTGGCTACACCTTC.

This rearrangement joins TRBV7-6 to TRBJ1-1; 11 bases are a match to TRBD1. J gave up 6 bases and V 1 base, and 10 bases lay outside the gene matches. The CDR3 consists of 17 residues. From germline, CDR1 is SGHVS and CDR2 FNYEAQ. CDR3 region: CASSLGSGTGGVAEAFF. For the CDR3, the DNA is TGTGCCAGCAGCTTAGGAAGTGGGACAGGGGGGGTAGCTGAAGCTTTCTTT.

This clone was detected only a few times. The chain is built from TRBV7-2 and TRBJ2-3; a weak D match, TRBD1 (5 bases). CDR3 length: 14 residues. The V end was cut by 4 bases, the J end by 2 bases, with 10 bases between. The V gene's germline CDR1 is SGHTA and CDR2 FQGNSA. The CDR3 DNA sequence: TGTGCCAGCAGCTCCCAGGGTTTCACAGATACGCAGTATTTT. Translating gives CASSSQGFTDTQYF.

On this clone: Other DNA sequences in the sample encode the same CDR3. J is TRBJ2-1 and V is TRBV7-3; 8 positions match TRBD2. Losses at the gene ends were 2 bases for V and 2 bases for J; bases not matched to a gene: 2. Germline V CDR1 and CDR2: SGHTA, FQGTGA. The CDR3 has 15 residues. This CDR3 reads CASSLAGGTYNEQFF. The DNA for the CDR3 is TGTGCCAGCAGCTTAGCGGGAGGTACCTACAATGAGCAGTTCTTC. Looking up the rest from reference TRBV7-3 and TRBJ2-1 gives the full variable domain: GAGVSQTPSNKVTEKGKYVELRCDPISGHTALYWYRQSLGQGPEFLIYFQGTGAADDSGLPNDRFFAVRPEGSVSTLKIQRTERGDSAVYLCASSLAGGTYNEQFFGPGTRLTVL.

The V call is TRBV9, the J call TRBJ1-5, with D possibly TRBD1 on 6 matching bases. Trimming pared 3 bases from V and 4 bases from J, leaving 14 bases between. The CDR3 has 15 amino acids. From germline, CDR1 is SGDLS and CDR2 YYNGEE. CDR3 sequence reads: CASSALGQSNQPQHF. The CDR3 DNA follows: TGTGCCAGCAGCGCTCTTGGACAGTCTAATCAGCCCCAGCATTTT.

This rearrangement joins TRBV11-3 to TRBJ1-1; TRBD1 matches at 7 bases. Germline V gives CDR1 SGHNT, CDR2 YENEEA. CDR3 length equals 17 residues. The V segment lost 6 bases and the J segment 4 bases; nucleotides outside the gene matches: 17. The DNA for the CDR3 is TGTGCCAGCAGAGCTCAGGGGGGAAGAGGGGTGGTCACTGAAGCTTTCTTT. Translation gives CASRAQGGRGVVTEAFF.

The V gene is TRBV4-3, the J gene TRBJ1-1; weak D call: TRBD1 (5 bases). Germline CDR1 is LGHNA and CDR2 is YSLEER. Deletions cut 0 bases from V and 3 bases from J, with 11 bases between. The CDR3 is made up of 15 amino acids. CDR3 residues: CASSQDRQKYTEAFF. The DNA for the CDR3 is TGCGCCAGCAGCCAAGATAGACAGAAATACACTGAAGCTTTCTTT.

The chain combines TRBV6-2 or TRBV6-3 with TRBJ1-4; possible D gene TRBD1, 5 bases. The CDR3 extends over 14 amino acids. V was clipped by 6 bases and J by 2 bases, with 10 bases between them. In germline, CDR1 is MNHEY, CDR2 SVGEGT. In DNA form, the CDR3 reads TGTGCCAGCAGCGACGGGGGGACTAATGAAAAACTGTTTTTT. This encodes CASSDGGTNEKLFF.

This CDR3 is CASSEMRGRYPQHF. CDR3 bases: TGTGCCAGCAGTGAAATGCGGGGGCGCTATCCCCAGCATTTT. The chain combines TRBV6-1 with TRBJ1-5; a possible D gene is TRBD1 (6 bases). Trimming stripped 2 bases from V and 10 bases from J, with 15 bases between. The CDR3 has 14 residues. Germline values: CDR1 MNHNS, CDR2 SASEGT.

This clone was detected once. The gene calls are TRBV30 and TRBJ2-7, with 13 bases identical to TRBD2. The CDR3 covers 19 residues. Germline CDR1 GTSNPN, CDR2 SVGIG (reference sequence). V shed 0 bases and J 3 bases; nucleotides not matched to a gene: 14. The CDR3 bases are TGTGCCTGGAGTGTACGGCTGGGACTAGCGGGAACATTTAGCTACGAGCAGTACTTC. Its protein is CAWSVRLGLAGTFSYEQYF.

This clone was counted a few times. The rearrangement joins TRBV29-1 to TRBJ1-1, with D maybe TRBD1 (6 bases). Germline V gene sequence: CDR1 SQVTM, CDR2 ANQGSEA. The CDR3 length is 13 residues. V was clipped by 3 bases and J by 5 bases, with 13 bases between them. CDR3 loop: CSVEGRGITEAFF. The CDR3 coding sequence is TGCAGCGTTGAGGGCAGGGGAATAACTGAAGCTTTCTTT.

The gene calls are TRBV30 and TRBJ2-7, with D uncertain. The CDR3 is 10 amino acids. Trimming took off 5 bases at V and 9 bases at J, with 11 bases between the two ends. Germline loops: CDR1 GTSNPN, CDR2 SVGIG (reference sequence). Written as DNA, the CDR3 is TGTGCCTGGGGGATAGAAAGGCAGTACTTC. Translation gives CAWGIERQYF. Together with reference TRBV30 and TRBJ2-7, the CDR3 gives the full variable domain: SQTIHQWPATLVQPVGSPLSLECTVEGTSNPNLYWYRQAAGRGLQLLFYSVGIGQISSEVPQNLSASRPQDRQFILSSKKLLLSDSGFYLCAWGIERQYFGPGTRLTVT.

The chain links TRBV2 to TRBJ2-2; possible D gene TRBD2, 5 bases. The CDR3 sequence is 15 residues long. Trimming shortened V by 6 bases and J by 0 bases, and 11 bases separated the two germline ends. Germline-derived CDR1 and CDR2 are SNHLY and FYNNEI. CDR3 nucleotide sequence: TGTGCCAGCAGGAGGACCGGGACGAACACCGGGGAGCTGTTTTTT. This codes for CASRRTGTNTGELFF. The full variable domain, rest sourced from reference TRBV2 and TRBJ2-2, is EPEVTQTPSHQVTQMGQEVILRCVPISNHLYFYWYRQILGQKVEFLVSFYNNEISEKSEIFDDQFSVERPDGSNFTLKIRSTKLEDSAMYFCASRRTGTNTGELFFGEGSRLTVL.

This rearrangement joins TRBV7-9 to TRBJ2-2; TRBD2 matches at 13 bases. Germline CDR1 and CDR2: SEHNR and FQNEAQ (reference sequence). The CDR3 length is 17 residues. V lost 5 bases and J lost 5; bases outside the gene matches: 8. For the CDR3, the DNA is TGTGCCAGCAGCCCGGGACTAGCGGGATGGGATACCGGGGAGCTGTTTTTT. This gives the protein CASSPGLAGWDTGELFF.

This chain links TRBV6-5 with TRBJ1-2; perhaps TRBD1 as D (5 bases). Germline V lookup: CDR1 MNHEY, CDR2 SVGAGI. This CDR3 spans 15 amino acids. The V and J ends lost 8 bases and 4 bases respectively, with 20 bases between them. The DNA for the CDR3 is TGTGCCAGCCTCAGGAGTGAAGGGGCCACCTATGGCTACACCTTC. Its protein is CASLRSEGATYGYTF.

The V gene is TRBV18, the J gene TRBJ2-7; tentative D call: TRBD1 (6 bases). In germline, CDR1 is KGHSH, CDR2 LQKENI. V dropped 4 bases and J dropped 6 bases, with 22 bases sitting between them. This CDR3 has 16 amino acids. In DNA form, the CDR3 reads TGTGCCAGCTCACGTGAACAGGGCCTGCTCCTTGGCGAGCAGTACTTC. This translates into CASSREQGLLLGEQYF.

The CDR3 loop reads CASRLTGGYGYTF. In DNA form, the CDR3 reads TGTGCCAGCAGGCTAACAGGGGGTTATGGCTACACCTTC. The rearrangement uses TRBV27 and TRBJ1-2; 8 bases map to TRBD1. Germline V gene data show CDR1 as MNHEY and CDR2 as SMNVEV (reference sequence). This CDR3 has 13 residues. The junction had 5 bases not matched to a gene; V was cut back by 6 bases and J by 5 bases.